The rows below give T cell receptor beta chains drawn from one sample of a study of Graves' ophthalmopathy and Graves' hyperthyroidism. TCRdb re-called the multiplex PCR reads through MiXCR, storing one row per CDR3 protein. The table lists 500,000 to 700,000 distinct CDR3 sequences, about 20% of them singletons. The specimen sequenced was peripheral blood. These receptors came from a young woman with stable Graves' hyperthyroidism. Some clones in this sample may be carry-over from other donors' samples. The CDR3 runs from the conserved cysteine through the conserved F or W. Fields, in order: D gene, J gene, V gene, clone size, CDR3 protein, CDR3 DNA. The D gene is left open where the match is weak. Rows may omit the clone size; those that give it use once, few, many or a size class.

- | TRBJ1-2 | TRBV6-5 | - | CASSTRPWNGYTF | TGTGCCAGCAGTACCCGACCCTGGAATGGCTACACCTTC
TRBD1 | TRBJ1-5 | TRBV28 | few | CASSYGTVNQPQDF | TGTGCCAGCAGTTATGGGACAGTTAATCAGCCCCAGGATTTT
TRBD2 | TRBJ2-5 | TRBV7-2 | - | CASSSTSGGQETQYF | TGTGCCAGCAGCTCGACTAGCGGGGGGCAAGAGACCCAGTACTTC
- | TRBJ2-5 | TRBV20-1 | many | CSAHAPGTQYF | TGCAGTGCTCACGCCCCCGGGACCCAGTACTTC
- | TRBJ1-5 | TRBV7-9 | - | CASGTGLGNQPQHF | TGTGCCAGCGGTACAGGGTTGGGCAATCAGCCCCAGCATTTT
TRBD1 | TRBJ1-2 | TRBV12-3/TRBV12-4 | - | CASSLGGTGGYGYTF | TGTGCCAGCAGTTTAGGGGGGACAGGGGGCTATGGCTACACCTTC
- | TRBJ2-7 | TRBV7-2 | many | CASSLEPGSSYEQYF | TGTGCCAGCAGCTTAGAACCAGGTAGCTCCTACGAGCAGTACTTC
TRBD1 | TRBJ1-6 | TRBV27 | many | CASSLKVTGRNSPLHF | TGTGCCAGCAGTCTTAAGGTGACAGGGCGCAATTCACCCCTCCACTTT
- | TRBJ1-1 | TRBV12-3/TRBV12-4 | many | CASSSRAWGEAFF | TGTGCCAGCAGTTCCAGGGCGTGGGGTGAAGCTTTCTTT
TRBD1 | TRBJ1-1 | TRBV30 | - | CAWASGQQNTEAFF | TGTGCCTGGGCCTCGGGACAGCAGAACACTGAAGCTTTCTTT
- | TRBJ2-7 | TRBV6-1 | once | CASSPYQGRRYF | TGTGCCAGCAGTCCATATCAGGGGCGGAGGTACTTC
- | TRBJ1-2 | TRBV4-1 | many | CASSQEGTSYGYTF | TGCGCCAGCAGCCAAGAGGGGACCAGCTATGGCTACACCTTC
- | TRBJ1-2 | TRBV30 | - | CAWSNSYGYTF | TGTGCCTGGAGTAATTCTTATGGCTACACCTTC
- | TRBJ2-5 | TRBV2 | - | CASSSSLSETQYF | TGTGCCAGCAGCTCTAGTTTATCGGAGACCCAGTACTTC
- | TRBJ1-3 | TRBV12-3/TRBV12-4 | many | CASSFRRSGNTIYF | TGTGCCAGCAGTTTCAGGCGCTCTGGAAACACCATATATTTT
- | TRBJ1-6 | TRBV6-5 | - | CASSYRGIDSPLHF | TGTGCCAGCAGTTACAGGGGGATCGATTCACCCCTCCACTTT
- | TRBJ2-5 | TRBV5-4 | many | CASSLGQVSGETQYF | TGTGCCAGCAGCTTGGGACAAGTATCTGGGGAGACCCAGTACTTC
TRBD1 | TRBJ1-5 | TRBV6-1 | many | CASRTTGTGAQPQHF | TGTGCCAGCCGGACCACCGGGACAGGGGCTCAGCCCCAGCATTTT
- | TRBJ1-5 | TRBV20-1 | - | CSARDLQGGQPQHF | TGCAGTGCTAGAGATCTCCAGGGTGGGCAGCCCCAGCATTTT
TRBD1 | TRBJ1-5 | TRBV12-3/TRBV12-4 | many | CASSSNRGDSNQPQHF | TGTGCCAGCAGTTCTAACAGGGGGGACAGCAATCAGCCCCAGCATTTT
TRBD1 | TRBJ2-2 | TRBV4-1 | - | CASSQTPGQGPVGELFF | TGCGCCAGCAGCCAAACTCCGGGACAGGGTCCAGTGGGGGAGCTGTTTTTT
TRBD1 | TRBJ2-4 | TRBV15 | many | CATSTAAGQGAWAKNIQYF | TGTGCCACCAGCACAGCCGCGGGACAGGGGGCTTGGGCCAAAAACATTCAGTACTTC
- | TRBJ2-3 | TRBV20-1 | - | CSARDLDSYSTDTQYF | TGCAGTGCTAGAGATCTGGACAGCTATAGCACAGATACGCAGTATTTT